This T cell receptor beta chain was recorded in a study of shared clonotypes between healthy human individuals. This CDR3 contains 15 residues. At deep level, the assay was performed. As processed by the authors: Junction-only immunoSEQ data arrived without quality scores, meaning filtering differed. This table comes from immunoSEQ multiplex PCR, and its TCRdb copy is limited to in-frame clones, with some not included. V, J and clone size are taken as reported in that table, and D and trimming were inferred from the DNA itself. The profile shows a few million clones, approximately 92% of them singletons. The naive CD8 population came from CD45RO-negative cells selected for CCR7, without terminally differentiated effector memory CD45RA+ cells. Concerning this clone itself: Its target is not known.

Study-level results: Across subsets, estimated richness was generally greater for naive than for memory populations.

This TCR derives from a man between 18 and 35 years old in good health. Some clones in this sample may be carry-over from other donors' samples. The chain links TRBV21-1 to TRBJ2-5; TRBD2 is taken as the D call from the table, unchecked against the DNA. TRBV21-1 has pseudogene status. The specimen was naive CD8+ T cells from PBMCs. CDR3: CASIKSDSVQETQYF. CDR3 bases: TGTGCCAGCATCAAAAGCGATTCCGTGCAAGAGACCCAGTACTTC.